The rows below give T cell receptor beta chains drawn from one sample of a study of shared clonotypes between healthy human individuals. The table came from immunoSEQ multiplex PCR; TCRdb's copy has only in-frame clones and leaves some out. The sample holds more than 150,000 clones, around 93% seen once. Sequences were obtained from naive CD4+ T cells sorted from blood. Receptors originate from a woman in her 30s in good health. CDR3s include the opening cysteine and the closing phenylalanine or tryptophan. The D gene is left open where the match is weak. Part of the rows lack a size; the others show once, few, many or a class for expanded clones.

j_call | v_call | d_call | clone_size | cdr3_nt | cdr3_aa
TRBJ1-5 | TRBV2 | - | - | TGTGCCAGCAGTCCGGACAGCACCAATCAGCCCCAGCATTTT | CASSPDSTNQPQHF
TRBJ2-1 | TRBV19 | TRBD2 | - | TGTGCCAGTAGCGGACTAGCGGGAGTGAGGAATGAGCAGTTCTTC | CASSGLAGVRNEQFF
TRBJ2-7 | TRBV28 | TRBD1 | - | TGTGCCAGCCACGCCGGGACAGGCCCCTACGAGCAGTACTTC | CASHAGTGPYEQYF
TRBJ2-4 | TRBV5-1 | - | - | TGCGCCAGCAGCTCTAAAGACCGGGGTTATCGGAACATTCAGTACTTC | CASSSKDRGYRNIQYF
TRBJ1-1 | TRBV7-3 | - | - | TGTGCCAGCAGCTCGTTCAGGAACACTGAAGCTTTCTTT | CASSSFRNTEAFF
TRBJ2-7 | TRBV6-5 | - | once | TGTGCCAGCCGTATAGATCCAGGAACCTACGAGCAGTACTTC | CASRIDPGTYEQYF
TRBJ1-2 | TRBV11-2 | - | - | TGTGCCAGCATTCTGGCCCAGGCGGGGAACTATGGCTACACCTTC | CASILAQAGNYGYTF
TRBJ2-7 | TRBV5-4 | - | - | TGTGCCAGCAGCCAATCGACCGGAGAGGAACACTACGAGCAGTACTTC | CASSQSTGEEHYEQYF
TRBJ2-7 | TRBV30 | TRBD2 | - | TGTGCCTGGAGTACCCCCCAGGGACTAGCGGGGGAGCGATACTTC | CAWSTPQGLAGERYF
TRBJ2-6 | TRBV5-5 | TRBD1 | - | TGTGCCAGCAGCTTGGATCCGGGACAGGGGGCTGGTGGGGCCAACGTCCTGACTTTC | CASSLDPGQGAGGANVLTF
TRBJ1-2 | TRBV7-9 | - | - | TGTGCCAGCAGCTTAGCGGAGCCGGCCCTCGGCTACACCTTC | CASSLAEPALGYTF
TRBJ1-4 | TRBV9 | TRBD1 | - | TGTGCCAGCAGAGCACAGGGGGCGGGAAAACTGTTTTTT | CASRAQGAGKLFF
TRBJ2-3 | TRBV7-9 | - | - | TGTGCCAGCAGATTGGACTTAAACACAGATACGCAGTATTTT | CASRLDLNTDTQYF
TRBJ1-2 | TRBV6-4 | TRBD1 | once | TGTGCCAGCAGCCCGGGACAGGGAAAATATGGCTACACCTTC | CASSPGQGKYGYTF
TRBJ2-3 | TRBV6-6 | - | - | TGTGCCAGCGCAGGGGGAGGCCCAGATACGCAGTATTTT | CASAGGGPDTQYF
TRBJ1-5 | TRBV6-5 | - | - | TGTGCCAGCAGTTATGGGAAGGGGGTTGGCAATCAGCCCCAGCATTTT | CASSYGKGVGNQPQHF
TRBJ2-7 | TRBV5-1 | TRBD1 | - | TGCGCCAGCAGCTTGGTTTCCCCGGGACAGGGGGGCCACGAGCAGTACTTC | CASSLVSPGQGGHEQYF
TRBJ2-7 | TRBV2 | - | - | TGTGCCAGCAGTGTTCAGCCTAGTTCTGACGAGCAGTACTTC | CASSVQPSSDEQYF
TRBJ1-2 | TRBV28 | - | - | TGTGCCAGCAGGGTCCAGGCAGGCCTGAAGGGCTACACCTTC | CASRVQAGLKGYTF
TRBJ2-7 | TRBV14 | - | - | TGTGCCAGCAGCCAGAGACCCCACGAGCAGTACTTC | CASSQRPHEQYF
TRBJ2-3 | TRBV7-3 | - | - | TGTGCCAGCAGCAGCCCGGGGGCCACAGATACGCAGTATTTT | CASSSPGATDTQYF
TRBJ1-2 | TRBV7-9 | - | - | TGTGCCAGCAGCTTAGCGCCGGGGTTCTATGGCTACACCTTC | CASSLAPGFYGYTF
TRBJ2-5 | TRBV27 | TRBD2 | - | TGTGCCAGCAGAAAAACCGGGACTAGCCCTATCTTTGGGACCCAGTACTTC | CASRKTGTSPIFGTQYF
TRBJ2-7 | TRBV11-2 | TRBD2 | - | TGTGCCAGCAGCTTAGGTGTAGCGGGTTACTACGAGCAGTACTTC | CASSLGVAGYYEQYF
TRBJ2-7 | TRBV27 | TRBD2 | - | TGTGCCAGCAGACCTCAACTAGCGGGATTTTCCTACGAGCAGTACTTC | CASRPQLAGFSYEQYF
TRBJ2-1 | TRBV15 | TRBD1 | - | TGTGCCACCAGCGTCCACAGGGGACGCTCGGGTGAGCAGTTCTTC | CATSVHRGRSGEQFF
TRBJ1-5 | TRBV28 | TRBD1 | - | TGTGCCACAGGCCCTCAGGGGGGATATAGCAATCAGCCCCAGCATTTT | CATGPQGGYSNQPQHF
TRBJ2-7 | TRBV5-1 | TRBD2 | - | TGCGCCAGCAGCTTGGCCTCGGCTAGCGGGAGGGCTTACGAGCAGTACTTC | CASSLASASGRAYEQYF
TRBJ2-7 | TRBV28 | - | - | TGTGCCAGCAGCGGGACACCCTCCTACGAGCAGTACTTC | CASSGTPSYEQYF
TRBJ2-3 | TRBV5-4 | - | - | TGTGCCATTCGAGGGCCCGGTATAACAGATACGCAGTATTTT | CAIRGPGITDTQYF
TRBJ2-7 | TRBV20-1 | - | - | TGCAGTGCCCTGACTCCCCAAGAGCAGTACTTC | CSALTPQEQYF
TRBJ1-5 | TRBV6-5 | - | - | TGTGCCAGCAGTTCGCAGGGTTATCGCAATCAGCCCCAGCATTTT | CASSSQGYRNQPQHF
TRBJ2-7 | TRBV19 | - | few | TGTGCCAGTACCAAGGGGAAGGGGACCTACGAGCAGTACTTC | CASTKGKGTYEQYF
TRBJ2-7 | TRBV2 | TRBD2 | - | TGTGCCAGCAGGGCTGGACTAGCGGACTACGAGCAGTACTTC | CASRAGLADYEQYF
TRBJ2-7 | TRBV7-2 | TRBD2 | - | TGTGCCAGCAGTCGTCAATCTAGCGGGTATGCCTACGAGCAGTACTTC | CASSRQSSGYAYEQYF
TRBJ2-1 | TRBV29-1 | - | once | TGCAGCGTGGCTCCAGGGTCCCACAATGAGCAGTTCTTC | CSVAPGSHNEQFF
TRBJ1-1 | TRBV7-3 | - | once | TGTGCCAGCAGCCGACAGAGGAACACTGAAGCTTTCTTT | CASSRQRNTEAFF
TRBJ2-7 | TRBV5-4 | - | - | TGTGCCAGCAGCTTACTGGGGGCGGTCGAGCAGTACTTC | CASSLLGAVEQYF
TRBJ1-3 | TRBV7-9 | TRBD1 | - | TGTGCCAGCAGCTTATCAGCACAGGGGCGCTCTGGAAACACCATATATTTT | CASSLSAQGRSGNTIYF
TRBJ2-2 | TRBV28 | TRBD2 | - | TGTGCCAGCACCAGTTTATTCGCGGGAGGGCGCACCGGGGAGCTGTTTTTT | CASTSLFAGGRTGELFF
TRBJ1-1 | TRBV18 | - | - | TGTGCCAGCTCACCGACATCCTTGGGGGGGGGTAACACTGAAGCTTTCTTT | CASSPTSLGGGNTEAFF
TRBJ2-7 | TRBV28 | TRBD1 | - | TGTGCCAGCAGCTCGAAAGGGACAGGGGGCTTCGAGCAGTACTTC | CASSSKGTGGFEQYF
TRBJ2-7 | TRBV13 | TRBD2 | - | TGTGCCAGCAGCTCCTCAGGGCTAGCGGGAGTGGTGGTCTACGAGCAGTACTTC | CASSSSGLAGVVVYEQYF
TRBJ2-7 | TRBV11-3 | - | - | TGTGCCAGCAGCTTAAGGGGCTCCTACGAGCAGTACTTC | CASSLRGSYEQYF
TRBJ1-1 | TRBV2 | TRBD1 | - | TGTGCCAGCAGCGGGGACAGGAACACTGAAGCTTTCTTT | CASSGDRNTEAFF
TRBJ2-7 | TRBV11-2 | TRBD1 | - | TGTGCCAGCAGCCGACGGGACAGCTACGAGCAGTACTTC | CASSRRDSYEQYF
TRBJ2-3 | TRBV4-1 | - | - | TGCGCCAGCAGCCAAGATCGTCTTACAGATACGCAGTATTTT | CASSQDRLTDTQYF
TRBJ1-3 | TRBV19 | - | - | TGTGCCAGTCCCCTCCCCGACACCTCTGGAAACACCATATATTTT | CASPLPDTSGNTIYF